The 10 T cell receptor beta chains listed next were all sequenced from one sample in a study of T-cell memory formation after mild COVID-19. TCRdb itself ran the 5' RACE reads through MiXCR, one entry per CDR3 protein. The sample has some 600,000 distinct CDR3 sequences; roughly 17% are singletons. Sequencing input: PBMCs or a T cell subset sorted from them (not recorded which). These receptors were obtained from an adult woman who had mild COVID-19 (a few samples of this study predate the infection). Cell type and time point are not known.

In this sample, this clonotype turned up a few times. The chain couples TRBV7-3 to TRBJ1-2; TRBD1 matches at 10 bases. V lost 5 bases and J lost 5; bases outside the gene matches: 8. CDR1 and CDR2 from the germline V gene are SGHTA and FQGTGA. The CDR3 runs 15 residues. The CDR3 DNA reads as TGTGCCAGCAGCCCCAAGACAGGGGGCGTGTATGGCTACACCTTC. Translating gives CASSPKTGGVYGYTF.

V is TRBV14 and J is TRBJ2-1; 9 bases line up with TRBD1. Germline CDR1 and CDR2: SGHDN and FVKESK. The CDR3 is 15 residues long. Trimming took 3 bases from V and 4 from J; bases not matched to a gene: 4. CDR3 sequence (DNA): TGTGCCAGCAGCCAGGGGACAGGGAATTACAATGAGCAGTTCTTC. Translated, it gives CASSQGTGNYNEQFF.

This chain links TRBV29-1 with TRBJ1-3; 7 bases map to TRBD1. CDR3 length: 14 amino acids. V was pared by 5 bases and J by 0 bases, with 4 bases of the junction left unmatched. Germline CDR1 SQVTM, CDR2 ANQGSEA. Here the CDR3 reads CSVNQGGSGNTIYF. The DNA for the CDR3 is TGCAGCGTTAATCAGGGGGGCTCTGGAAACACCATATATTTT.

CDR3 DNA: TGTGCCAGCAGACCACCTTTAAGAGGCAGGGGTTATTACGAGCAGTACTTC. It is translated as CASRPPLRGRGYYEQYF. The rearrangement links TRBV6-5 to TRBJ2-7, with D maybe TRBD1 (6 bases). CDR1 MNHEY and CDR2 SVGAGI come from the germline V gene. CDR3 length: 17 residues. Trimming stripped 6 bases from V and 4 bases from J, with 25 bases between.

A few counts support this clonotype. The CDR3: CASTQVGTYNEQFF. CDR3 sequence (DNA): TGTGCCAGCACCCAGGTGGGGACCTACAATGAGCAGTTCTTC. The rearrangement links TRBV5-6 to TRBJ2-1; D call uncertain. This CDR3 spans 14 amino acids. Looked up from germline, CDR1 is SGHDT and CDR2 is YYEEEE. Trimming took off 6 bases at V and 2 bases at J, with 12 bases between the two ends.

Only a few counts were recorded for this clonotype. The chain uses TRBV20-1 and TRBJ2-7; weak D call: TRBD2 (5 bases). Trimming removed 5 bases from V and 2 bases from J, with 16 bases in between. The V gene's germline CDR1 is DFQATT and CDR2 SNEGSKA (reference sequence). This CDR3 contains 14 residues. The CDR3 DNA is TGCAGTGCTCGCGGACTGGACCGAACCTACGAGCAGTACTTC. Protein: CSARGLDRTYEQYF.

The chain links TRBV19 to TRBJ1-4; tentative D call: TRBD1 (6 bases). CDR3 length equals 14 residues. V lost 5 bases and J 6 bases, leaving 13 bases between the germline ends. CDR1 and CDR2 from the germline V gene are LNHDA and SQIVND (reference sequence). This CDR3 reads CASSAGAIDEKLFF. CDR3 in DNA: TGTGCCAGTAGTGCAGGGGCTATTGATGAAAAACTGTTTTTT.

This clonotype was seen only a few times. V and J are TRBV27 and TRBJ2-3; D gene unclear. The CDR3 totals 15 residues. V dropped 2 bases and J dropped 2 bases, with 11 bases sitting between them. CDR1 is MNHEY, CDR2 SMNVEV, per germline (reference sequence). The CDR3 region has the DNA TGTGCCAGCAGTTTAGGAGCTCAGTCCACAGATACGCAGTATTTT. Translated: CASSLGAQSTDTQYF.

In its sample, this clonotype was seen a few times. This sequence joins TRBV10-2 and TRBJ2-7; D call uncertain. V dropped 3 bases and J dropped 6 bases, with 18 bases sitting between them. The CDR3 length is 15 residues. Germline V lookup: CDR1 WSHSY, CDR2 SAAADI. In nucleotides, the CDR3 is TGCGCCAGCAGTGACCATCCCCCCACCAGCGCCGAGCAGTACTTC. As protein: CASSDHPPTSAEQYF.

This clonotype appeared a few times. The V call is TRBV12-3 or TRBV12-4, the J call TRBJ1-5; 7 bases map to TRBD1. This CDR3 comprises 14 residues. After removal of 5 bases from V and 3 bases from J, the junction contained 4 bases not matched to a gene. The CDR3 is CASSQGQPNQPQHF. The DNA for the CDR3 is TGTGCCAGCAGTCAGGGACAGCCCAATCAGCCCCAGCATTTT.